Given below is one T cell receptor beta chain in context. The target antigen is unknown. This specimen comes from a study of shared clonotypes between healthy human individuals. Study background: Three plates were used per donor for CD4 naive, three for CD4 memory, two for CD8 naive and one for CD8 memory.

Whole-study results and caveats: Rarefaction exposed incomplete sorted-subset sequencing despite large depth.

This CDR3 region has 15 residues. The germline CDR1 and CDR2 sequences are MNHNS and SASEGT. The V end lost 6 bases, the J end lost 4 bases, and 16 bases lay between the germline ends. Clones were sequenced by immunoSEQ multiplex PCR, and TCRdb holds only the in-frame ones, with some missing. This table holds about 2 million clones, approximately 95% found once. Sequenced: naive CD4+ T cells sorted from blood. The sample's subset: CD45RA+ positively selected. This TCR derives from a man aged 18 to 30 in good health. The chain carries TRBV6-1 and TRBJ1-5; D may be TRBD1 (5 bases). In DNA form, the CDR3 reads TGTGCCAGCAGCTCAGGAGGGGCAACGAATCAGCCCCAGCATTTT. Translation: CASSSGGATNQPQHF.